This TCR beta chain was captured by sequencing in a study of graft-versus-host responses after intestinal transplantation. Study-wide background: Transplants given to recipients were multivisceral, liver-intestinal, or isolated intestinal. Whole-study results and caveats: Recipient marrow contained GvH clones, some of which appeared first in ileum or blood. There was an association between peak levels of circulating GvH clones and early post-transplant HvG declines.

Here immunoSEQ multiplex PCR was the method, and the copy in TCRdb shows in-frame clones only, minus some. The sample gives roughly 90,000 clones, under 95% of which show up once; 5% to 6.5% is in the top ten. Trimming shortened V by 6 bases and J by 6 bases, and 15 bases separated the two germline ends. The length of the CDR3 is 14 residues. From germline, CDR1 is MNHEY and CDR2 SMNVEV (reference sequence). Worth noting for this clone: Its specificity is unknown.

The chain couples TRBV27 to TRBJ1-5; D is possibly TRBD1 (5 bases). The sample consisted of unstimulated CD8+ T cells sorted from spleen or lymph node cells, taken before intestinal transplant. The source is a human donor who received an intestinal transplant. CDR3 bases: TGTGCCAGCAGCAAGAACCCGGGGGGTCAGCCCCAGCATTTT. This encodes CASSKNPGGQPQHF.